What follows is one T cell receptor (beta chain) and its context. What it binds is not known. During its preparation, the TCRbeta library received unique molecular identifiers. TCRdb re-called the PCR reads with MiXCR, one entry per CDR3 protein. The table lists around 960,000 distinct CDR3 sequences, around 30% of them singletons. This entry comes from a study of T-cell reconstitution after alpha-beta-depleted transplantation in children. The CDR3 covers 18 residues. The V gene's germline CDR1 is SGHRS and CDR2 YFSETQ. The V and J ends lost 0 bases and 3 bases, in that order; junction bases with no gene match: 10. The study's findings and limits: By about two months after transplant, alpha-beta T cells reportedly arose from several hundred graft clones that had expanded. Some patients' high day-60 TCRbeta diversity was traced to surviving recipient T cells and thymic progenitors. Newly generated T cells supplied most T-cell counts and diversity one year post-transplant.

This specimen was PBMCs, mostly from graft donor cells, taken 360 days after TCRalphabeta/CD19-depleted stem cell transplant. The source is a boy under three years old who had a stem cell transplant for SCID, so the T cells may come from the graft donor. V is TRBV5-1 and J is TRBJ2-1; 9 bases match TRBD1. CDR3 in DNA: TGCGCCAGCAGCTTGGCGTATGGGACAGGGATTCTCTACAATGAGCAGTTCTTC. Protein product: CASSLAYGTGILYNEQFF.